The source of this T cell receptor (beta chain) is a study of beta chain features in type 1 diabetes. Study summary: The patient and healthy donor groups were comparable for age, gender and cell yields.

V shed 4 bases and J 5 bases; nucleotides not matched to a gene: 4. Germline CDR1 and CDR2: LGHNA and YSLEER. The CDR3 runs 15 residues. The table lists this clone with a few counts. Its antigen is still unknown. Isolated RNA was reverse transcribed in full, so expressed TCRB transcripts were sequenced. Measured with immunoSEQ multiplex PCR; TCRdb has only the in-frame clones, and not every one. The data show hundreds of thousands of clones, approximately 16% seen once. Notes on the study in general: In all four CD4+ subsets, TCRB CDR3 length was significantly, moderately reduced in type 1 diabetes.

This clonotype was obtained from a man between 18 and 29 years old with type 1 diabetes. The sample consisted of naive CD4+ T cells from blood. The chain couples TRBV4-3 to TRBJ2-5, with 13 nucleotides matching TRBD2. CDR3 in amino acids: CASSLLTSGGETQYF. For the CDR3, the DNA is TGCGCCAGCAGCCTTTTGACTAGCGGGGGGGAGACCCAGTACTTC.